Sequencing of this T cell receptor beta chain was carried out in a study of cytomegalovirus exposure and HLA in healthy donors. Primers included in the PCR were 60 Vbeta and 13 Jbeta primers. Clones were read by immunoSEQ multiplex PCR, and TCRdb kept only the in-frame ones, dropping some. The table lists over 100,000 clones. This CDR3 is built from 15 residues. Germline assignment: CDR1 SGHNT and CDR2 YYREEE (reference sequence). J gave up 2 bases and V 2 bases, and 7 bases lay outside the gene matches. The chain joins TRBV5-4 to TRBJ2-7; 7 bases agree with TRBD2. The sequence was obtained from a man younger than 35 in good health and CMV-seronegative. Sequencing was performed on PBMCs. In DNA form, the CDR3 reads TGTGCCAGCAGCTTCCGGGCGGGGGAGACCTACGAGCAGTACTTC. Translation: CASSFRAGETYEQYF.